The entry that follows covers one T cell receptor beta chain sequence. These data come from a study of blood T cell repertoires in COVID-19. The table came from immunoSEQ multiplex PCR; TCRdb's copy has only in-frame clones and leaves some out. The sample lists 70,000 to 100,000 clones, roughly 82% occurring once. Trimming took 9 bases from V and 1 from J, leaving 10 bases between them. The CDR3 extends over 14 amino acids. The germline V gene encodes CDR1 MNHEY and CDR2 SVGAGI. The sequence was obtained from a human donor in a cohort sampled during active COVID-19. The chain links TRBV6-5 to TRBJ2-6; weak D call: TRBD1 (6 bases). The sample taken for sequencing was peripheral blood. The CDR3 coding sequence is TGTGCCAGTAACACAGGGTCTGGGGCCAACGTCCTGACTTTC. Translation gives CASNTGSGANVLTF.